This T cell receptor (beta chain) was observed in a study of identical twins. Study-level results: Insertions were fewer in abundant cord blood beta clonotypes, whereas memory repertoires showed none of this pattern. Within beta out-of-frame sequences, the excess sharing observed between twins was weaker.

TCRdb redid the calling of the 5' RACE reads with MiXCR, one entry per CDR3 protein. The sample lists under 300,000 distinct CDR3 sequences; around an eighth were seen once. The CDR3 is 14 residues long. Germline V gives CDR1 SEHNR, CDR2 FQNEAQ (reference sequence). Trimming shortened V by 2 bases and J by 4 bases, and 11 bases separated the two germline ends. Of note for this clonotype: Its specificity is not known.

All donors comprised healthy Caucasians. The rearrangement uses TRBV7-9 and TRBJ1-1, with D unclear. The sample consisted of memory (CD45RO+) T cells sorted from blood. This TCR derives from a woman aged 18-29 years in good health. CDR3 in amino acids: CASSLFTESTEAFF. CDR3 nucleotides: TGTGCCAGCAGCTTATTCACAGAGAGCACTGAAGCTTTCTTT. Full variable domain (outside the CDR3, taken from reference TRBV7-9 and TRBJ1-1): DTGVSQNPRHKITKRGQNVTFRCDPISEHNRLYWYRQTLGQGPEFLTYFQNEAQLEKSRLLSDRFSAERPKGSFSTLEIQRTEQGDSAMYLCASSLFTESTEAFFGQGTRLTVV.